These 8 T cell receptor beta chains came from one sample sequenced in a study of naive and memory T cell subsets. The SP2 primer and nested alpha and beta constant region primers amplified ligated cDNA in four rounds. TCRdb reprocessed the UMI-ligation and nested PCR reads via MiXCR and lists one record per CDR3 protein. This repertoire shows fewer than 30,000 distinct CDR3 sequences, roughly 5.2% found once; its top ten account for roughly 6.8%. An oligonucleotide containing a UMI was ligated to the 3' end of TCR cDNA. Sequencing was carried out using blood. The source of these receptors is an adult in good health.

The gene calls are TRBV3-1 and TRBJ2-3; TRBD1 aligns across 7 bases. Germline V lookup: CDR1 LGHDT, CDR2 YNNKEL (reference sequence). After removal of 3 bases from V and 3 bases from J, the junction contained 3 bases not matched to a gene. This CDR3 comprises 14 residues. The CDR3, as DNA: TGTGCCAGCAGCCACCGACAGGGAACAGATACGCAGTATTTT. It specifies CASSHRQGTDTQYF.

The sample holds many counts of this clonotype. The chain carries TRBV29-1 and TRBJ1-2; no firm D call. The germline V gene has CDR1 SQVTM and CDR2 ANQGSEA. The V gene lost 4 bases and the J gene lost 4 bases, with 7 bases spanning the gap. The CDR3 runs 11 residues. In nucleotides, the CDR3 is TGCAGCGTTGGTAGTACCTATGGCTACACCTTC. Translating it yields CSVGSTYGYTF.

This clonotype was counted ten times or more. This chain joins TRBV20-1 and TRBJ2-1; 8 positions match TRBD2. This CDR3 has 15 amino acids. From germline, CDR1 is DFQATT and CDR2 SNEGSKA (reference sequence). J gave up 8 bases and V 5 bases, and 14 bases lay outside the gene matches. DNA for the CDR3: TGCAGTGCTCAGGGGCCGGGAGGGCCGTGGGATGAGCAGTTCTTC. This sequence encodes CSAQGPGGPWDEQFF.

This chain links TRBV6-1 with TRBJ2-1; D is unclear. CDR3 length: 15 amino acids. With 8 bases removed from V and 0 bases from J, the gap between germline ends came to 14 bases. Germline CDR1 is MNHNS and CDR2 is SASEGT. The CDR3 loop is CASAVLQSSYNEQFF. The CDR3 DNA sequence: TGTGCCAGCGCCGTACTCCAAAGCTCCTACAATGAGCAGTTCTTC.

The V call is TRBV12-3 or TRBV12-4, the J call TRBJ1-5; D is ambiguous. The CDR3 covers 12 residues. V was cut by 6 bases and J by 7 bases, with 10 bases left in between. The CDR3 is CASRGGGQPQHF. The CDR3 nucleotides read TGTGCCAGCAGAGGAGGAGGGCAGCCCCAGCATTTT.

In this sample, this clonotype turned up a few times. CDR3 bases: TGTGCCACCAGCAGAGAATGGAAAGGTTCTCAAGAGACCCAGTACTTC. Amino acid sequence: CATSREWKGSQETQYF. This chain uses TRBV15 with TRBJ2-5; D ambiguous. The CDR3 contains 16 residues. CDR1 and CDR2 (germline): LNHNV, YYDKDF (reference sequence). V lost 0 bases and J lost 2, with 13 bases in between.

This clonotype was seen only a few times. The chain is built from TRBV5-1 and TRBJ2-3; a possible D gene is TRBD2 (6 bases). The CDR3 is 14 residues long. CDR1 SGHRS and CDR2 YFSETQ come from the germline V gene. Trimming pared 5 bases from V and 6 bases from J, leaving 16 bases between. Here the CDR3 reads CASSPGRMADTQYF. CDR3 nucleotides: TGCGCCAGCAGTCCTGGGAGGATGGCCGATACGCAGTATTTT.

By frequency in the sample, this clonotype is medium-sized (0.01 to 0.1%). The gene calls are TRBV4-2 and TRBJ2-1; the D gene is possibly TRBD2 (5 bases). This CDR3 has 14 residues. CDR1 and CDR2 (germline): LGHNA, YNFKEQ. V dropped 3 bases and J dropped 5 bases, with 11 bases sitting between them. The CDR3 spells CASSQVRRDNEQFF. As DNA, the CDR3 is TGTGCCAGCAGCCAGGTCCGGCGGGACAATGAGCAGTTCTTC.